Presented here are 20 T cell receptor beta chains from one specimen sequenced in a study of OX40 agonist ivuxolimab in advanced cancers. Only in-frame clones appear in the TCRdb table, and some are missing; sequencing was by immunoSEQ multiplex PCR. The profile shows 50,000 or so clones, 86% of them singletons. The starting material was CD4+ or CD8+ T cells sorted from blood, obtained in a trial of the OX40 agonist ivuxolimab. The receptors come from an adult with an advanced solid tumor such as melanoma, head and neck, liver or kidney cancer.

In DNA, the CDR3 is TGTGCCAGCAGCTTAGGCCGGGGGTACGGGAATTCACCCCTCCACTTT. Translated: CASSLGRGYGNSPLHF. The rearrangement links TRBV7-9 to TRBJ1-6, with D perhaps TRBD1 (5 bases). The CDR3 length is 16 residues. Trimming took 1 base from V and 7 from J, leaving 14 bases between them. CDR1 and CDR2 (germline): SEHNR, FQNEAQ (reference sequence).

The gene calls are TRBV11-2 and TRBJ2-2; weak D call: TRBD2 (6 bases). Per the germline V gene, CDR1 is SGHAT and CDR2 is FQNNGV. V was clipped by 5 bases and J by 7 bases, with 20 bases between them. CDR3 length: 16 amino acids. In nucleotides, the CDR3 is TGTGCCAGCAGCCCCCGGGGGAGCCCTGTGAGCGGGGAGCTGTTTTTT. As protein: CASSPRGSPVSGELFF.

The CDR3 sequence: CASSLRSEQGITPLHF. The CDR3 bases are TGTGCCAGCAGCTTACGTTCGGAACAGGGGATAACACCCCTCCACTTT. This chain links TRBV9 with TRBJ1-6; 7 bases agree with TRBD1. Unmatched junction bases numbered 15, after V lost 4 bases and J lost 11 bases. The CDR3 has 16 amino acids. Germline V gene data show CDR1 as SGDLS and CDR2 as YYNGEE.

The chain joins TRBV9 to TRBJ2-7, with 8 bases identical to TRBD1. V was clipped by 2 bases and J by 4 bases; unmatched bases: 5. The CDR3 sequence is 14 residues long. Looked up from germline, CDR1 is SGDLS and CDR2 is YYNGEE. CDR3 nucleotide sequence: TGTGCCAGCAGCGTTACAGGGGGGTATTACGAGCAGTACTTC. Encoded protein: CASSVTGGYYEQYF.

V gene TRBV5-4 combines with J gene TRBJ2-1, with TRBD1 matching over 7 bases. This CDR3 region has 14 residues. V shed 3 bases and J 9 bases; nucleotides not matched to a gene: 9. Germline CDR1 is SGHNT and CDR2 is YYREEE (reference sequence). The CDR3 here is CASSSPAGGGEQFF. The CDR3 nucleotides read TGTGCCAGCAGCTCACCAGCAGGGGGTGGTGAGCAGTTCTTC.

The V gene is TRBV9, the J gene TRBJ2-5; TRBD2 aligns across 11 bases. The length of the CDR3 is 16 residues. Trimming removed 3 bases from V and 1 base from J; junction bases left unmatched: 5. In germline, CDR1 is SGDLS, CDR2 YYNGEE. CDR3 DNA sequence: TGTGCCAGCAGCGCAAGGACTAGCGGGTTCCAAGAGACCCAGTACTTC. This sequence encodes CASSARTSGFQETQYF.

This chain connects TRBV4-1 to TRBJ1-4; TRBD1 matches at 9 bases. The CDR3 has 20 amino acids. Trimming took 0 bases from V and 0 from J; bases not matched to a gene: 11. Germline V gene data show CDR1 as MGHRA and CDR2 as YSYEKL. CDR3 bases: TGCGCCAGCAGCCAAGATTCAAACAGGGGGCAGGTTGCAACTAATGAAAAACTGTTTTTT. It encodes CASSQDSNRGQVATNEKLFF.

This clone has a single count. One end of the junction fails to match germline, which may point to a read error. V is TRBV7-7 and J is TRBJ2-2, with D perhaps TRBD1 (5 bases). The CDR3 spans 15 residues. Germline V gene lookup returns CDR1 SSHAT and CDR2 FNYEAQ (reference sequence). CDR3 coding DNA: TGTGCTAGCAGCCAAGGCACAATCAGGGCCGGGGAGCTGTTTTTT. It encodes CASSQGTIRAGELFF.

V usage is TRBV11-2 and J usage is TRBJ2-2; 11 bases map to TRBD1. Trimming removed 5 bases from V and 7 bases from J; junction bases left unmatched: 12. There are 17 residues in the CDR3. CDR1 and CDR2 from the germline V gene are SGHAT and FQNNGV. The CDR3 DNA reads TGTGCCAGCAGCAGATACAGCGGGACAGGGGGTAGCGGGGAGCTGTTTTTT. Protein: CASSRYSGTGGSGELFF.

V gene TRBV6-4 combines with J gene TRBJ2-6; D is ambiguous. The CDR3 is made up of 14 amino acids. V lost 1 base and J 0 bases, leaving 1 base between the germline ends. Germline values: CDR1 MRHNA, CDR2 SNTAGT. CDR3 region: CASSDYSGANVLTF. The CDR3 region has the DNA TGTGCCAGCAGTGACTACTCTGGGGCCAACGTCCTGACTTTC.

The V gene is TRBV30, the J gene TRBJ2-7; weak D call: TRBD2 (7 bases). Germline-derived CDR1 and CDR2 are GTSNPN and SVGIG (reference sequence). V dropped 3 bases and J dropped 10 bases, with 16 bases sitting between them. There are 12 residues in the CDR3. This CDR3 is CAWSPGRGVQYF. CDR3 in DNA: TGTGCCTGGAGCCCAGGGAGGGGGGTACAGTACTTC.

The chain employs TRBV5-1 and TRBJ2-5; D possibly corresponds to TRBD1 (5 bases). Germline V gene data show CDR1 as SGHRS and CDR2 as YFSETQ. The CDR3 is made up of 14 amino acids. The V end lost 0 bases, the J end lost 2 bases, and 8 bases lay between the germline ends. The CDR3 DNA sequence: TGCGCCAGCAGCTTGGTCGACAGTCAAGAGACCCAGTACTTC. As protein: CASSLVDSQETQYF.

The chain is built from TRBV5-6 and TRBJ2-3; D possibly corresponds to TRBD2 (6 bases). Per germline, CDR1 SGHDT and CDR2 YYEEEE. Between the trimmed V and J ends, which lost 2 bases and 0 bases, there was a span of 7 bases. This CDR3 comprises 14 residues. The CDR3 bases are TGTGCCAGCAGCTTTAGCGGAAGCACAGATACGCAGTATTTT. Its translation is CASSFSGSTDTQYF.

This chain joins TRBV5-1 and TRBJ1-2; D gene ambiguous. Germline V gene sequence: CDR1 SGHRS, CDR2 YFSETQ. Trimming left V 4 bases short and J 7 bases short, with 8 bases between. CDR3 length: 11 amino acids. The CDR3 DNA reads TGCGCCAGCAGCGAGGGATTTGGCTACACCTTC. Protein product: CASSEGFGYTF. The whole variable domain, filled in from reference TRBV5-1 and TRBJ1-2, reads KAGVTQTPRYLIKTRGQQVTLSCSPISGHRSVSWYQQTPGQGLQFLFEYFSETQRNKGNFPGRFSGRQFSNSRSEMNVSTLELGDSALYLCASSEGFGYTFGSGTRLTVV.

The CDR3 spells CASSLGQNTGELFF. CDR3 DNA: TGTGCCAGCAGCTTAGGACAGAACACCGGGGAGCTGTTTTTT. The chain combines TRBV6-4 with TRBJ2-2; maybe TRBD1 (5 bases). The length of the CDR3 is 14 residues. Germline V gene data show CDR1 as MRHNA and CDR2 as SNTAGT. V was trimmed by 6 bases and J by 1 base, leaving 9 bases between them.

The count of this clone is one. The chain uses TRBV6-5 and TRBJ1-4; possible D gene TRBD1, 5 bases. The ends were cut back, 6 bases at V and 6 bases at J, with 11 bases in the middle. Germline V gene sequence: CDR1 MNHEY, CDR2 SVGAGI. This CDR3 is built from 13 residues. The CDR3 region has the DNA TGTGCCAGCAGGGCCGGGACCCATGAAAAACTGTTTTTT. As protein: CASRAGTHEKLFF.

This chain joins TRBV5-4 and TRBJ1-1; possibly TRBD1 for D (5 bases). This CDR3 comprises 15 residues. Trimming removed 6 bases at V and 3 bases at J, with 18 bases between. Germline V gene lookup returns CDR1 SGHNT and CDR2 YYREEE (reference sequence). Here the CDR3 DNA reads TGTGCCAGCACCCTTTTCGACAGCTTGTACACTGAAGCTTTCTTT. Protein: CASTLFDSLYTEAFF.

CDR3 region: CATNDDTLYGYTF. CDR3 coding DNA: TGTGCCACCAACGACGACACGCTCTATGGCTACACCTTC. The V and J genes are TRBV19 and TRBJ1-2; no reliable D call. The CDR3 spans 13 residues. Germline CDR1 and CDR2: LNHDA and SQIVND (reference sequence). Trimming pared 10 bases from V and 4 bases from J, leaving 16 bases between. Full variable domain (remainder filled in from reference TRBV19 and TRBJ1-2): DGGITQSPKYLFRKEGQNVTLSCEQNLNHDAMYWYRQDPGQGLRLIYYSQIVNDFQKGDIAEGYSVSREKKESFPLTVTSAQKNPTAFYLCATNDDTLYGYTFGSGTRLTVV.

The rearrangement links TRBV7-2 to TRBJ1-4, with D maybe TRBD1 (6 bases). The CDR3 length is 14 residues. Trimming stripped 6 bases from V and 10 bases from J, with 18 bases between. Germline V CDR1 and CDR2: SGHTA, FQGNSA. The CDR3 bases are TGTGCCAGCAGGACAAGTAGGGGGGGAGGAAAACTGTTTTTT. It translates to CASRTSRGGGKLFF. Combining the CDR3 with reference TRBV7-2 and TRBJ1-4 gives the whole variable domain GAGVSQSPSNKVTEKGKDVELRCDPISGHTALYWYRQSLGQGLEFLIYFQGNSAPDKSGLPSDRFSAERTGGSVSTLTIQRTQQEDSAVYLCASRTSRGGGKLFFGSGTQLSVL.

The chain is built from TRBV7-2 and TRBJ2-2; D not certain. Germline CDR1 reads SGHTA; CDR2 reads FQGNSA. V was clipped by 5 bases and J by 4 bases, with 14 bases between them. The CDR3 is 15 residues long. CDR3 nucleotides: TGTGCCAGCAGCCTAGGAAACTCGCGCACCGGGGAGCTGTTTTTT. It translates to CASSLGNSRTGELFF.